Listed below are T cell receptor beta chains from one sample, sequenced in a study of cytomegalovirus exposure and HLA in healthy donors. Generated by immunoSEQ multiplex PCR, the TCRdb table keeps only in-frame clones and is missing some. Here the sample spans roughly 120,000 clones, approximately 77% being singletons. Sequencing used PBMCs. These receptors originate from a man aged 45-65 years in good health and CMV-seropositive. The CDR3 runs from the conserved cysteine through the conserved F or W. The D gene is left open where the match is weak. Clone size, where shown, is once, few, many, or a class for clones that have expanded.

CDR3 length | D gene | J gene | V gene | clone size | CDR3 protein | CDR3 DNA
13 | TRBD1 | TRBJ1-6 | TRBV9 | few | CASSVRGLSPLHF | TGTGCCAGCAGCGTAAGGGGGCTCTCACCCCTCCACTTT
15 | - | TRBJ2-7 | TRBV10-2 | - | CASSEQVDSSYEQYF | TGTGCCAGCAGTGAACAAGTCGACAGCTCCTACGAGCAGTACTTC
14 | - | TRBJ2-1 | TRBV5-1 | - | CASSLASSYNEQFF | TGCGCCAGCAGCTTGGCCTCCTCCTACAATGAGCAGTTCTTC
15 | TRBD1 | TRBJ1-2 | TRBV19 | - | CASSIEGQGQGGYTF | TGTGCCAGTAGTATCGAAGGACAGGGCCAAGGTGGCTACACCTTC
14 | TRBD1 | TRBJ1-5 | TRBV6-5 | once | CASSPGTAFQPQHF | TGTGCCAGCAGCCCCGGGACAGCTTTTCAGCCCCAGCATTTT
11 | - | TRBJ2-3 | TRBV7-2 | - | CASSPADTQYF | TGTGCCAGCAGCCCCGCGGATACGCAGTATTTT
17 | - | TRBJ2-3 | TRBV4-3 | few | CASSQGAGTSLSDTQYF | TGCGCCAGCAGCCAAGGGGCCGGGACTTCCTTGTCAGATACGCAGTATTTT
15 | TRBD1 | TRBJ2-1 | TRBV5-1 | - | CASSLGTGIHNEQFF | TGCGCCAGCAGCTTAGGGACAGGGATACACAATGAGCAGTTCTTC
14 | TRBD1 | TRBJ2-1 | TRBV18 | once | CASARDRGDNEQFF | TGTGCCAGCGCCCGGGACAGGGGCGACAATGAGCAGTTCTTC
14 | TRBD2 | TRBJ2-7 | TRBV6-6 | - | CASSYSTSDHEQYF | TGTGCCAGCAGTTACTCGACTAGCGACCACGAGCAGTACTTC
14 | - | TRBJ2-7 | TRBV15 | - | CATSRDQQAREQYF | TGTGCCACCAGCAGAGATCAGCAGGCTCGGGAGCAGTACTTC
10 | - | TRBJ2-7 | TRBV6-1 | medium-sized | CASGAYEQYF | TGTGCCAGCGGAGCCTACGAGCAGTACTTC
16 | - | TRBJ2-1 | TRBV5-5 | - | CASSFGDSGFYNEQFF | TGTGCCAGCAGCTTTGGGGACAGCGGGTTCTACAATGAGCAGTTCTTC
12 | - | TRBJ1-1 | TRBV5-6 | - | CASSRQDTEAFF | TGTGCCAGCAGCCGACAGGACACTGAAGCTTTCTTT
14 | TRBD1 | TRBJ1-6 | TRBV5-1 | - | CASSIGQGSSPLHF | TGCGCCAGCAGCATCGGACAGGGATCTTCACCCCTCCACTTT
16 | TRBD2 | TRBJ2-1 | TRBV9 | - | CASSILTSGAYNEQFF | TGTGCCAGCAGCATCCTAACTAGCGGGGCCTACAATGAGCAGTTCTTC
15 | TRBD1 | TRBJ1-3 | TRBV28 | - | CASTSGTGAGNTIYF | TGTGCCAGCACTTCCGGGACAGGAGCGGGAAACACCATATATTTT
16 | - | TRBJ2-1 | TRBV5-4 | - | CASSPLEGASYNEQFF | TGTGCCAGCAGCCCCCTCGAAGGGGCCTCCTACAATGAGCAGTTCTTC
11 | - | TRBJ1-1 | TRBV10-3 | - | CAISESFEAFF | TGTGCCATCAGTGAGTCGTTCGAGGCTTTCTTT
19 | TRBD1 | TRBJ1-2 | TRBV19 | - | CASSIDPATRQGFFYGYTF | TGTGCCAGTAGTATAGATCCCGCGACGAGACAGGGGTTCTTCTATGGCTACACCTTC